This T cell receptor (beta chain) appears in the sequencing data of a study of blood T cell repertoires in COVID-19. Overall study: From T cells, B-cell-depleted T cells, or PBMCs came the material, which was cDNA or gDNA.

Those enrolled in Seattle joined during active infection and were followed longitudinally afterward. In the authors' methods: Estimation of nucleated cell counts was performed using reference gene primer amplification. Profiling relied on immunoSEQ multiplex PCR, and the TCRdb table lists in-frame clones only, not all of them. V and J calls and clone size are copied from that table; D and trimming were computed from the DNA. The data hold just over 60,000 clones, with about three quarters observed a single time. Trimming left V 6 bases short and J 8 bases short, with 16 bases between. The CDR3 has 14 residues. Germline CDR1 and CDR2: MNHEY and SMNVEV (reference sequence).

The sequencing input was peripheral blood. The gene calls are TRBV27 and TRBJ2-2, with D possibly TRBD2 on 5 matching bases. This TCR derives from a man younger than 40 with COVID-19, enrolled during active disease. This chain's CDR3 is CASRPFTRGGELFF. Written as DNA, the CDR3 is TGTGCCAGCAGACCCTTCACCCGAGGGGGGGAGCTGTTTTTT.